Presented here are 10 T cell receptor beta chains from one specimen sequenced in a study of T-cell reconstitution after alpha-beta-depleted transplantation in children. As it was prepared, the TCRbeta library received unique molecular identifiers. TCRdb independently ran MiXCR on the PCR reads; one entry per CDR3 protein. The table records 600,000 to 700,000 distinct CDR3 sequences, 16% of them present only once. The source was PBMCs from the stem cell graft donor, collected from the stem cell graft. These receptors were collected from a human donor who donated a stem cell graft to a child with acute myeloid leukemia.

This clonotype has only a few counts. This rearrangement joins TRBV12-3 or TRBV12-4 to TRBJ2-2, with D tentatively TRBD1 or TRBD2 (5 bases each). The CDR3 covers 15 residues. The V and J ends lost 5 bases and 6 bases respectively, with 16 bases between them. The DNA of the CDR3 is TGTGCCAGCAGTCCGGGGCCTAGGCGGTCCGGGGAGCTGTTTTTT. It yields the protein CASSPGPRRSGELFF.

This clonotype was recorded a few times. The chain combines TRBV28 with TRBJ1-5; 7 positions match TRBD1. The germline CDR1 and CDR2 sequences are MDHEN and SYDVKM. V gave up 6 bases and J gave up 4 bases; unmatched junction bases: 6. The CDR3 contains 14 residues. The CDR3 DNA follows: TGTGCCAGCAGGGGACAGCAAGGGAATCAGCCCCAGCATTTT. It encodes CASRGQQGNQPQHF.

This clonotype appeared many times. CDR3 coding DNA: TGTGCCATCACCCCGACGGGCGGGAGAACTGAAGCTTTCTTT. The encoded protein is CAITPTGGRTEAFF. The chain has TRBV10-3 and TRBJ1-1; D unclear. Trimming pared 7 bases from V and 5 bases from J, leaving 17 bases between. CDR3 length equals 14 residues. Germline V gene sequence: CDR1 ENHRY, CDR2 SYGVKD.

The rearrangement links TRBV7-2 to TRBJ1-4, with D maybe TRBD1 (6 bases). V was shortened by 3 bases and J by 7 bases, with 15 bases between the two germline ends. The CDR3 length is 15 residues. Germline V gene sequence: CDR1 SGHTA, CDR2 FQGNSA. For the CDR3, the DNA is TGTGCCAGCAGCTTGGGGGGCAGGGGAAGTGAAAAACTGTTTTTT. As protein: CASSLGGRGSEKLFF. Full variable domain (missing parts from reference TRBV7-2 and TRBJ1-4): GAGVSQSPSNKVTEKGKDVELRCDPISGHTALYWYRQSLGQGLEFLIYFQGNSAPDKSGLPSDRFSAERTGGSVSTLTIQRTQQEDSAVYLCASSLGGRGSEKLFFGSGTQLSVL.

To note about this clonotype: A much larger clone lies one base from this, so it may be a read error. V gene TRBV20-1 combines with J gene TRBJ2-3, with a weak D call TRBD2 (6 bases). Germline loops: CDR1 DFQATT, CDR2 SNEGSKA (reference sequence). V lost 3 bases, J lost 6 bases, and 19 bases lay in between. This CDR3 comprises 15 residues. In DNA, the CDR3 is TGCAGTGCTAGCGTCCTAGCGTCCAAGGGGGATACGCAGTATTTT. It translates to CSASVLASKGDTQYF.

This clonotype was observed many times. The CDR3 region has the DNA TGCAGTGCAGCGGGCAGATACAATGAGCAGTTCTTC. Its translation: CSAAGRYNEQFF. The chain joins TRBV20-1 to TRBJ2-1, with a tentative D call TRBD2 (6 bases). Trimming removed 6 bases from V and 4 bases from J, with 10 bases in between. The CDR3 sequence is 12 residues long. Germline assignment: CDR1 DFQATT and CDR2 SNEGSKA (reference sequence).

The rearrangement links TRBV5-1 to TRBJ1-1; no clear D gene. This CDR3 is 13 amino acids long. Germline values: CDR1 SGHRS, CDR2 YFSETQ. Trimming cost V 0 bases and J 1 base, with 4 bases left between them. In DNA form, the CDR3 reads TGCGCCAGCAGCTTGGCCTGGAACACTGAAGCTTTCTTT. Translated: CASSLAWNTEAFF.

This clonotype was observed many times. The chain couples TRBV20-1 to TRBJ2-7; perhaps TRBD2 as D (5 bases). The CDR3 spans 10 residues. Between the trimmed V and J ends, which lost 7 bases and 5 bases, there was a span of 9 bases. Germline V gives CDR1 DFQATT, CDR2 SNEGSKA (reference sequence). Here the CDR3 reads CSVRDNEQYV. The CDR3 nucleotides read TGCAGTGTGAGGGATAACGAGCAGTACGTC.

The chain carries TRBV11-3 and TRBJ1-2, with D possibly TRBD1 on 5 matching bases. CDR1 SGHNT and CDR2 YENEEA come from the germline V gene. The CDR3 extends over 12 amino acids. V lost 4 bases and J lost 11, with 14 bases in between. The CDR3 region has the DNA TGTGCCAGCAGCTCGGGACTCCTTGGGTACACCTTC. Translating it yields CASSSGLLGYTF.

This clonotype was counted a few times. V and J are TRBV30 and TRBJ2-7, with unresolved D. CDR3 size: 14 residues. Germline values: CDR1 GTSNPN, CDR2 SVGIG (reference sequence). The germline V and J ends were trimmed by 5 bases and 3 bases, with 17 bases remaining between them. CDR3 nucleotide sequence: TGTGCCTGGGATGCAGGAATGGGCAGCTACGAGCAGTACTTC. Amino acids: CAWDAGMGSYEQYF.